This entry is about one TCR beta chain. The authors' processing: For nucleated cells, counts were estimated from reference gene primer amplification. The protocol was immunoSEQ multiplex PCR, while the TCRdb copy is restricted to in-frame clones and leaves out a portion. V, J and clone size are taken as reported in that table, and D and trimming were inferred from the DNA itself. The sample lists roughly 230,000 clones, roughly 89% seen once, with around 4% in the top ten. The data are from a study of blood T cell repertoires in COVID-19. Study at large: Samples came from the United States, Italy and Spain, spanning acute and convalescent COVID-19. PBMCs, B-cell-depleted T cells, or T cells provided the cDNA or gDNA that made up the material.

Sequences were obtained from PBMCs or T cells enriched from blood (not recorded which). This clonotype was sampled from a woman in her 30s with acute COVID-19.

The CDR3 coding sequence is TGTGCCAGCAGCCTCGGAGGTAGCACTGAAGCTTTCTTT. Its protein product is CASSLGGSTEAFF. V gene TRBV3-1 (or the pseudogene TRBV3-2) combines with J gene TRBJ1-1; D not resolved. The CDR3 is made up of 13 amino acids. Per the germline V gene, CDR1 is LGHDT and CDR2 is YNNKEL (reference sequence). With 4 bases removed from V and 4 bases from J, the gap between germline ends came to 10 bases.